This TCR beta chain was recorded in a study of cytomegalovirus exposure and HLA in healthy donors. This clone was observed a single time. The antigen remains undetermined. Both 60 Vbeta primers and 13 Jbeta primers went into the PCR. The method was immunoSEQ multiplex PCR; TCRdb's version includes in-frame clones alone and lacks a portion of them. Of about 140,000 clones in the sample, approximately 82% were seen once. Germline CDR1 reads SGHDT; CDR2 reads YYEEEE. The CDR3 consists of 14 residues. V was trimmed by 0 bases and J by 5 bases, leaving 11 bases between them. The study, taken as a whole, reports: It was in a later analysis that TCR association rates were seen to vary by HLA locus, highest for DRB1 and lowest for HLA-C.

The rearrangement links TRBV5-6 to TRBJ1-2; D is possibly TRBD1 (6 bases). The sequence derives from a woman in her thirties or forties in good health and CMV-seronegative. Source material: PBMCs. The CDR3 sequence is CASSLGQATYGYTF. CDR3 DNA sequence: TGTGCCAGCAGCTTGGGACAGGCCACATATGGCTACACCTTC.